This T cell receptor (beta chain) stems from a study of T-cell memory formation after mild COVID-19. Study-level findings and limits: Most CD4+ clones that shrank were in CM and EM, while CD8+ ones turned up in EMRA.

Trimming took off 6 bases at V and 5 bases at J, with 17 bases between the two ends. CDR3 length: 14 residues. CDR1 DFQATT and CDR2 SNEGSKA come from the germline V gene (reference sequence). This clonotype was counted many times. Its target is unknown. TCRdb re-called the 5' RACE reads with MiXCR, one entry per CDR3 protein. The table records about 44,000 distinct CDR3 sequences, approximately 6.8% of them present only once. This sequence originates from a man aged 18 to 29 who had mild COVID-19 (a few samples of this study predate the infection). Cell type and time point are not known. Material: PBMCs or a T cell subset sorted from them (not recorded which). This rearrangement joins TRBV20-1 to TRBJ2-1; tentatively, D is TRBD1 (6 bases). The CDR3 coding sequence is TGCAGTGCCGATGCGCGCAGGGGCAACAATGAGCAGTTCTTC. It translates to CSADARRGNNEQFF.